These 30 T cell receptor beta chains were sequenced from one sample in a study of T cells in Graves' hyperthyroidism and ophthalmopathy. Amplification of TCR beta CDR3 regions was performed using RNA transcripts as template. HTBI primers were the set used in a first-round RT-PCR of the TCR CDR3. TCRdb recomputed calls from the multiplex PCR reads with MiXCR, one row per CDR3 protein. The sample includes 190,000 or so distinct CDR3 sequences, about 16% of them seen just once. The sample taken for sequencing was blood. Receptors were obtained from a man aged 35 to 55 with Graves' hyperthyroidism.

In this sample, this clonotype turned up many times. A much larger clone lies a single base off, so this may be a read error. The rearrangement joins TRBV6-5 to TRBJ1-2, with D perhaps matching TRBD1 (6 bases). The CDR3 is 14 amino acids. The V gene lost 0 bases and the J gene lost 5 bases, with 10 bases spanning the gap. Germline assignment: CDR1 MNHEY and CDR2 SVGAGI. The CDR3 sequence is CASSYSSGEYGYTF. CDR3 sequence (DNA): TGTGCCAGCAGTTACTCGTCAGGGGAATATGGCTACACCTTC.

This clonotype was seen repeatedly, ten times or more. This chain joins TRBV5-1 and TRBJ1-6; D uncertain. CDR1 and CDR2 (germline): SGHRS, YFSETQ. This CDR3 is built from 14 residues. V lost 0 bases and J lost 7, with 8 bases in between. The CDR3 bases are TGCGCCAGCAGCTTGGTACAGCTAAATTCACCCCTCCACTTT. Amino acid sequence: CASSLVQLNSPLHF.

V is TRBV6-1 and J is TRBJ2-3, with 11 bases lining up with TRBD2. CDR1 and CDR2 from the germline V gene are MNHNS and SASEGT. The CDR3 runs 15 residues. Trimming took 6 bases from V and 5 from J; bases not matched to a gene: 7. As DNA, the CDR3 is TGTGCCAGCAGCGCTGGACTAGCGGGCGGAGATACGCAGTATTTT. Translation gives CASSAGLAGGDTQYF.

This clonotype showed up many times. The chain links TRBV7-9 to TRBJ2-7; D uncertain. Germline assignment: CDR1 SEHNR and CDR2 FQNEAQ (reference sequence). The CDR3 totals 11 residues. Trimming removed 5 bases at V and 6 bases at J, with 8 bases between. The CDR3 region has the DNA TGTGCCAGCAGCCTCACTGGCGAGCAGTACTTC. Protein: CASSLTGEQYF.

This clonotype was detected many times. The gene calls are TRBV2 and TRBJ1-5; weak D call: TRBD1 (5 bases). V lost 1 base, J lost 5 bases, and 9 bases lay in between. This CDR3 is 14 amino acids long. The V gene's germline CDR1 is SNHLY and CDR2 FYNNEI. The CDR3 DNA reads TGTGCCAGCAGTGAAGTGGGGGGGGATCAGCCCCAGCATTTT. Protein product: CASSEVGGDQPQHF.

Concerning this clonotype: A read error may be the cause here, since a much bigger clone is one base away. Since no conserved phenylalanine or tryptophan closes the CDR3, a read error is the likely cause. The chain carries TRBV27 and TRBJ1-4; a possible D gene is TRBD1 (5 bases). The CDR3 is 15 amino acids. The V gene's germline CDR1 is MNHEY and CDR2 SMNVEV (reference sequence). Trimming took off 0 bases at V and 5 bases at J, with 10 bases between the two ends. The CDR3 here is CASSLSSGTNEKLFL. Here the CDR3 DNA reads TGTGCCAGCAGTTTATCCTCGGGGACCAATGAAAAACTGTTTCTT.

This clonotype was counted many times. The rearrangement joins TRBV28 to TRBJ1-1, with a possible D match to TRBD1 (6 bases). The CDR3 sequence is 13 residues long. Trimming took off 6 bases at V and 0 bases at J, with 8 bases between the two ends. Per the germline V gene, CDR1 is MDHEN and CDR2 is SYDVKM. CDR3 DNA: TGTGCCAGCAGGACAGGAATGAACACTGAAGCTTTCTTT. Its translation is CASRTGMNTEAFF. Variable domain in full (rest from reference TRBV28 and TRBJ1-1): DVKVTQSSRYLVKRTGEKVFLECVQDMDHENMFWYRQDPGLGLRLIYFSYDVKMKEKGDIPEGYSVSREKKERFSLILESASTNQTSMYLCASRTGMNTEAFFGQGTRLTVV.

The chain recombines TRBV5-1 with TRBJ2-5; 9 bases align to TRBD2. V dropped 1 base and J dropped 5; count of bases not matched to a gene: 3. Germline CDR1 is SGHRS and CDR2 is YFSETQ. The CDR3 sequence is 14 residues long. CDR3 nucleotide sequence: TGCGCCAGCAGCTTGAGCGGGGGGACGGAGACCCAGTACTTC. Its protein is CASSLSGGTETQYF. Filled out from reference TRBV5-1 and TRBJ2-5, the complete variable domain reads KAGVTQTPRYLIKTRGQQVTLSCSPISGHRSVSWYQQTPGQGLQFLFEYFSETQRNKGNFPGRFSGRQFSNSRSEMNVSTLELGDSALYLCASSLSGGTETQYFGPGTRLLVL.

This clonotype has a count of ten or more. The rearrangement links TRBV10-3 to TRBJ2-3, with 11 bases fitting TRBD1. V lost 9 bases to trimming and J lost 2 bases; unmatched junction nucleotides: 10. The length of the CDR3 is 16 residues. Germline V gene lookup returns CDR1 ENHRY and CDR2 SYGVKD. The CDR3 spells CAIRPPGQGATDTQYF. CDR3 DNA sequence: TGTGCCATACGGCCCCCTGGACAGGGGGCCACAGATACGCAGTATTTT.

Many counts were recorded for this clonotype. This sequence joins TRBV5-1 and TRBJ2-1; 8 bases map to TRBD1. Germline trimming cut 3 bases from V and 1 base from J; bases unmatched to any gene: 3. Germline CDR1 reads SGHRS; CDR2 reads YFSETQ. The CDR3 loop spans 15 amino acids. The CDR3 DNA reads as TGCGCCAGCAGCTCCGGACAGGGATCCTACAATGAGCAGTTCTTC. This gives the protein CASSSGQGSYNEQFF.

This clonotype was counted between two and nine times. The chain uses TRBV30 and TRBJ2-1; D perhaps matches TRBD2 (6 bases). The germline V gene has CDR1 GTSNPN and CDR2 SVGIG (reference sequence). The CDR3 has 13 amino acids. The germline V and J ends were trimmed by 1 base and 8 bases, with 12 bases remaining between them. The CDR3, as DNA: TGTGCCTGGAGTGGAAGGGGAGGTCATGAGCAGTTCTTC. This encodes CAWSGRGGHEQFF.

This clonotype was detected many times. The chain carries TRBV7-2 and TRBJ1-1; TRBD1 matches 8 bases. CDR3 length: 14 amino acids. V was clipped by 5 bases and J by 5 bases; unmatched bases: 7. Germline V gives CDR1 SGHTA, CDR2 FQGNSA. This CDR3 reads CASSRRTGRTEAFF. The CDR3 DNA reads as TGTGCCAGCAGCCGCCGGACAGGGAGGACTGAAGCTTTCTTT.

V is TRBV7-8 and J is TRBJ2-1, with D uncertain. CDR3 length: 15 amino acids. Germline V lookup: CDR1 SGHVS, CDR2 FQNEAQ. The V and J ends lost 3 bases and 4 bases respectively, with 13 bases between them. CDR3 bases: TGTGCCAGCAGCTTCCGACTGGACCGATACAATGAGCAGTTCTTC. Its translation is CASSFRLDRYNEQFF.

This clonotype has at least ten counts. The chain has TRBV7-2 and TRBJ2-1; TRBD2 agrees at 7 bases. The CDR3 has 13 residues. Germline values: CDR1 SGHTA, CDR2 FQGNSA. Trimming took 5 bases from V and 9 from J; bases not matched to a gene: 7. CDR3 region: CASSTGLEIEQFF. CDR3 sequence (DNA): TGTGCCAGCAGCACCGGACTAGAGATTGAGCAGTTCTTC. Full variable domain (remainder filled in from reference TRBV7-2 and TRBJ2-1): GAGVSQSPSNKVTEKGKDVELRCDPISGHTALYWYRQSLGQGLEFLIYFQGNSAPDKSGLPSDRFSAERTGGSVSTLTIQRTQQEDSAVYLCASSTGLEIEQFFGPGTRLTVL.

In this sample, this clonotype turned up many times. The rearrangement joins TRBV20-1 to TRBJ2-7, with a possible D match to TRBD1 (6 bases). CDR1 and CDR2 from the germline V gene are DFQATT and SNEGSKA (reference sequence). CDR3 size: 15 residues. Trimming stripped 1 base from V and 4 bases from J, with 17 bases between. The CDR3 region is CSARALGAGGYEQYF. CDR3 DNA: TGCAGTGCTAGAGCGCTGGGGGCAGGAGGATACGAGCAGTACTTC.

This chain joins TRBV6-1 and TRBJ2-1, with 10 bases identical to TRBD2. Germline lookup yields CDR1 MNHNS and CDR2 SASEGT. V trimming: 8 bases; J trimming: 4 bases; junction bases outside the gene matches: 8. The CDR3 covers 15 residues. The CDR3 DNA reads TGTGCCAGCTGGAAATCTAGCGGGGGTTACAATGAGCAGTTCTTC. This sequence encodes CASWKSSGGYNEQFF.

This clonotype was counted at least ten times. The chain is built from TRBV28 and TRBJ2-7; 10 positions agree with TRBD1. The length of the CDR3 is 15 residues. The V gene end was trimmed by 10 bases and the J gene end by 2 bases; junction bases not matched to a gene: 11. The germline CDR1 and CDR2 sequences are MDHEN and SYDVKM. DNA for the CDR3: TGTGCCACCATAGTTTCGGGGACAGGGGCCTACGAGCAGTACTTC. Its protein product is CATIVSGTGAYEQYF. The full variable domain, with the rest looked up from reference TRBV28 and TRBJ2-7, is DVKVTQSSRYLVKRTGEKVFLECVQDMDHENMFWYRQDPGLGLRLIYFSYDVKMKEKGDIPEGYSVSREKKERFSLILESASTNQTSMYLCATIVSGTGAYEQYFGPGTRLTVT.

This clonotype occurred many times. The chain carries TRBV7-9 and TRBJ1-1; 10 bases fit TRBD1. V trimming: 5 bases; J trimming: 1 base; junction bases outside the gene matches: 4. The CDR3 has 15 amino acids. Per the germline V gene, CDR1 is SEHNR and CDR2 is FQNEAQ (reference sequence). This CDR3 reads CASSLWTGGNTEAFF. The CDR3 coding sequence is TGTGCCAGCAGCCTGTGGACAGGGGGGAACACTGAAGCTTTCTTT.

This clonotype was seen many times. V and J are TRBV18 and TRBJ2-7; tentative D call: TRBD1 (5 bases). The V gene lost 6 bases and the J gene lost 4 bases, with 22 bases spanning the gap. The germline gives CDR1 KGHSH, CDR2 LQKENI. This CDR3 is 16 amino acids long. The CDR3 nucleotides read TGTGCCAGCTCCCGAAAGCGTCCCAGGGTGGAATACGAGCAGTACTTC. This encodes CASSRKRPRVEYEQYF.

At least ten counts were recorded for this clonotype. The chain recombines TRBV10-3 with TRBJ2-1; 10 bases line up with TRBD1. The J segment lost 8 bases and the V segment lost 7 bases, leaving 8 bases of the junction unmatched. The CDR3 is 14 amino acids. Germline-derived CDR1 and CDR2 are ENHRY and SYGVKD. CDR3 sequence reads: CAINPGTGVYEQFF. For the CDR3, the DNA is TGTGCCATCAATCCCGGGACAGGGGTGTATGAGCAGTTCTTC.

This clonotype was counted ten times or more. J is TRBJ2-7 and V is TRBV3-1; a possible D gene is TRBD2 (6 bases). The CDR3 has 12 amino acids. Germline CDR1 reads LGHDT; CDR2 reads YNNKEL (reference sequence). Trimming cost V 6 bases and J 7 bases, with 13 bases left between them. The chain's CDR3 is CASSPLAGEQYF. Here the CDR3 DNA reads TGTGCCAGCAGTCCCCTTGCGGGGGAGCAGTACTTC.

This clonotype was observed a few times. V usage is TRBV7-2 and J usage is TRBJ2-7, with D possibly TRBD2 on 7 matching bases. V was trimmed by 1 base and J by 3 bases, leaving 16 bases between them. CDR1 and CDR2 from the germline V gene are SGHTA and FQGNSA. This CDR3 has 16 residues. In DNA, the CDR3 is TGTGCCAGCAGCTTAGTAGGTAGGGGGGGCTACTACGAGCAGTACTTC. This translates into CASSLVGRGGYYEQYF.

In this sample, this clonotype turned up a few times. The rearrangement joins TRBV29-1 to TRBJ2-2, with D perhaps TRBD1 (6 bases). The CDR3 has 14 residues. The V end lost 4 bases, the J end lost 6 bases, and 15 bases lay between the germline ends. Germline V gene lookup returns CDR1 SQVTM and CDR2 ANQGSEA. CDR3 nucleotide sequence: TGCAGCGTTGGATTCAGGGGTCTGCCCGGGGAGCTGTTTTTT. Translated: CSVGFRGLPGELFF.

This clonotype was detected many times. The chain combines TRBV5-1 with TRBJ2-2; 11 positions agree with TRBD1. The CDR3 has 19 amino acids. The V and J ends lost 2 bases and 2 bases, in that order; junction bases with no gene match: 11. Germline V gene sequence: CDR1 SGHRS, CDR2 YFSETQ. The CDR3 nucleotides read TGCGCCAGCAGCTTTCAAGCCGGGACAGGGGGTATTAACACCGGGGAGCTGTTTTTT. It yields the protein CASSFQAGTGGINTGELFF. Filled out from reference TRBV5-1 and TRBJ2-2, the complete variable domain reads KAGVTQTPRYLIKTRGQQVTLSCSPISGHRSVSWYQQTPGQGLQFLFEYFSETQRNKGNFPGRFSGRQFSNSRSEMNVSTLELGDSALYLCASSFQAGTGGINTGELFFGEGSRLTVL.

This clonotype was detected ten times or more. The chain has TRBV5-1 and TRBJ2-5, with 10 bases identical to TRBD2. The CDR3 is 15 amino acids. Germline CDR1 reads SGHRS; CDR2 reads YFSETQ. The junction had 9 bases not matched to a gene; V was cut back by 8 bases and J by 2 bases. In DNA, the CDR3 is TGCGCCAGTTGCCCAGGACTAGCGGAACAAGAGACCCAGTACTTC. Translation gives CASCPGLAEQETQYF.

This clonotype came up many times. V is TRBV6-1 and J is TRBJ2-7; D is undetermined. Germline V gene data show CDR1 as MNHNS and CDR2 as SASEGT. With 0 bases removed from V and 1 base from J, the gap between germline ends came to 19 bases. The CDR3 runs 18 residues. The CDR3 reads CASSEAQVHIFSSYEQYF. CDR3 DNA sequence: TGTGCCAGCAGTGAAGCTCAGGTTCACATTTTTTCATCCTACGAGCAGTACTTC.

This clonotype has a handful of counts. This sequence joins TRBV28 and TRBJ1-3, with D tentatively TRBD1 (6 bases). Trimming cost V 6 bases and J 7 bases, with 19 bases left between them. This CDR3 contains 15 residues. CDR1 MDHEN and CDR2 SYDVKM come from the germline V gene. The CDR3 DNA is TGTGCCAGCAGCATTCGAGGGGGTTTAGGGAACACCATATATTTT. It is translated as CASSIRGGLGNTIYF.

The chain combines TRBV7-2 with TRBJ2-1, with D possibly being TRBD2 (5 bases). Germline CDR1 and CDR2: SGHTA and FQGNSA. The ends were cut back, 1 base at V and 1 base at J, with 8 bases in the middle. The CDR3 covers 15 residues. The CDR3: CASSLGSGSYNEQFF. The CDR3 DNA reads TGTGCCAGCAGCTTAGGGTCGGGATCCTACAATGAGCAGTTCTTC.

This clonotype has a count of ten or more. The J gene is TRBJ2-3, the V gene TRBV28; a possible D gene is TRBD1 (6 bases). Germline CDR1 and CDR2: MDHEN and SYDVKM. V lost 6 bases, J lost 6 bases, and 19 bases lay in between. The CDR3 is 15 amino acids. The CDR3 loop is CASSRDIAGGDTQYF. The CDR3 DNA reads as TGTGCCAGCAGCAGGGACATTGCAGGCGGTGATACGCAGTATTTT.

This clonotype was seen repeatedly, ten times or more. This chain links TRBV20-1 with TRBJ2-1; TRBD1 aligns across 9 bases. Germline loops: CDR1 DFQATT, CDR2 SNEGSKA (reference sequence). The CDR3 has 14 residues. V trimming: 0 bases; J trimming: 8 bases; junction bases outside the gene matches: 5. CDR3 protein: CSARDPGQGYEQFF. DNA for the CDR3: TGCAGTGCTAGAGACCCGGGACAGGGATATGAGCAGTTCTTC.